The next 20 T cell receptor beta chains were all read from a single sample in a study of shared clonotypes between healthy human individuals. Method: immunoSEQ multiplex PCR; TCRdb's copy keeps in-frame clones and lacks some. The sample has some 2,000,000 clones, 90% to 95% seen once. The sequenced sample was naive CD4+ T cells sorted from blood. Sample subset: CD45RA+ positively selected. The receptors derive from a young man in good health.

Worth noting for this clone: Other DNA sequences in the same sample also yield this CDR3. The chain has TRBV5-1 and TRBJ1-5, with D possibly TRBD1 on 5 matching bases. This CDR3 spans 13 amino acids. CDR1 is SGHRS and CDR2 is YFSETQ in the germline V gene. The V gene lost 4 bases and the J gene lost 4 bases, with 9 bases spanning the gap. This chain's CDR3 is CASSPGPNQPQHF. The CDR3 DNA reads TGCGCCAGCAGCCCGGGGCCTAATCAGCCCCAGCATTTT.

This chain links TRBV28 with TRBJ2-3; either TRBD1 or TRBD2 may supply D (6 bases each). The ends were cut back, 10 bases at V and 0 bases at J, with 14 bases in the middle. CDR3 size: 14 residues. From germline, CDR1 is MDHEN and CDR2 SYDVKM. Written as DNA, the CDR3 is TGTGCCACCACGGGGGCTATTAGCACAGATACGCAGTATTTT. Protein sequence: CATTGAISTDTQYF.

This chain uses TRBV29-1 with TRBJ2-1, with a weak D call TRBD2 (6 bases). The germline V gene encodes CDR1 SQVTM and CDR2 ANQGSEA. There are 14 residues in the CDR3. The V gene lost 4 bases and the J gene lost 5 bases, with 15 bases spanning the gap. The CDR3 here is CSVAFAGPNNEQFF. CDR3 DNA: TGCAGCGTTGCTTTCGCGGGGCCTAACAATGAGCAGTTCTTC.

The chain combines TRBV11-2 with TRBJ2-1; a weak D match, TRBD1 (5 bases). The V end was cut by 4 bases, the J end by 12 bases, with 10 bases between. The germline V gene has CDR1 SGHAT and CDR2 FQNNGV. This CDR3 region has 11 residues. The CDR3 bases are TGTGCCAGCAGCTCCCTAACAGGGCAGTTCTTC. It translates to CASSSLTGQFF.

The V call is TRBV10-3, the J call TRBJ2-5; D assignment may be TRBD1 or TRBD2 (5 bases each). The germline V and J ends were trimmed by 5 bases and 4 bases, with 14 bases remaining between them. The CDR3 is 14 residues long. The germline gives CDR1 ENHRY, CDR2 SYGVKD. The DNA of the CDR3 is TGTGCCATCAGTAAAAGTGGGGCGGGAGAGACCCAGTACTTC. Translation: CAISKSGAGETQYF.

The chain recombines TRBV7-9 with TRBJ2-2; D is unclear. Germline CDR1 is SEHNR and CDR2 is FQNEAQ (reference sequence). The V end was cut by 2 bases, the J end by 3 bases, with 7 bases between. The CDR3 sequence is 14 residues long. The CDR3 protein is CASSLTGYTGELFF. The CDR3 nucleotides are TGTGCCAGCAGCTTAACCGGGTACACCGGGGAGCTGTTTTTT.

The chain uses TRBV5-4 and TRBJ2-5, with 7 positions matching TRBD2. Germline CDR1 is SGHNT and CDR2 is YYREEE (reference sequence). CDR3 length: 15 residues. The J segment lost 5 bases and the V segment lost 0 bases, leaving 7 bases of the junction unmatched. DNA for the CDR3: TGTGCCAGCAGCTTGGCCGGCAGGGAGGGGGAGACCCAGTACTTC. Translated: CASSLAGREGETQYF.

The V and J genes are TRBV6-5 and TRBJ2-5; 8 bases are shared with TRBD2. The trim removed 2 bases at V and 1 base at J, leaving 3 bases unmatched. Looked up from germline, CDR1 is MNHEY and CDR2 is SVGAGI. The CDR3 runs to 15 residues. CDR3 protein: CASSYEAGAQETQYF. CDR3 nucleotide sequence: TGTGCCAGCAGTTACGAAGCGGGGGCCCAAGAGACCCAGTACTTC.

With regard to this clone: Other DNA sequences in this specimen translate into the identical CDR3. V and J are TRBV30 and TRBJ1-6; 11 bases are shared with TRBD1. CDR1 and CDR2 (germline): GTSNPN, SVGIG (reference sequence). The CDR3 totals 12 residues. CDR3 sequence (DNA): TGTGCGTGGGACAGGGGGAATTCACCCCTCCACTTT. It yields the protein CAWDRGNSPLHF.

This clone appeared once. The chain couples TRBV11-3 to TRBJ2-5; 11 nucleotides match TRBD2. The CDR3 is 18 residues long. With V trimmed by 4 bases and J by 11 bases, 21 bases remained unmatched. Germline loops: CDR1 SGHNT, CDR2 YENEEA. The CDR3 DNA reads as TGTGCCAGCAGCTCGGGGAGGGTAGCGGGAGGGCTCTACAATGAGCAGTACTTC. It translates to CASSSGRVAGGLYNEQYF. The variable domain in full, with the rest retrieved from reference TRBV11-3 and TRBJ2-5, is EAGVVQSPRYKIIEKKQPVAFWCNPISGHNTLYWYLQNLGQGPELLIRYENEEAVDDSQLPKDRFSAERLKGVDSTLKIQPAELGDSAVYLCASSSGRVAGGLYNEQYFGPGTRLLVL.

The chain links TRBV7-9 to TRBJ2-5, with TRBD2 matching over 9 bases. The trim removed 5 bases at V and 0 bases at J, leaving 4 bases unmatched. Germline CDR1 is SEHNR and CDR2 is FQNEAQ (reference sequence). The CDR3 consists of 15 residues. The CDR3 DNA follows: TGTGCCAGCAGCATTAGACTAGCGGACCAAGAGACCCAGTACTTC. As protein: CASSIRLADQETQYF.

This chain joins TRBV6-5 and TRBJ1-4; 9 bases map to TRBD1. Germline V lookup: CDR1 MNHEY, CDR2 SVGAGI. The length of the CDR3 is 14 residues. V shed 6 bases and J 8 bases; nucleotides not matched to a gene: 7. The CDR3 is CASRPGQGWEKLFF. CDR3 coding DNA: TGTGCCAGCAGACCGGGACAGGGATGGGAAAAACTGTTTTTT.

CDR3 protein: CASTSGGKISPLHF. The CDR3 DNA follows: TGTGCCAGCACCTCGGGGGGGAAAATCTCACCCCTCCACTTT. J is TRBJ1-6 and V is TRBV6-5; tentatively, D is TRBD1 (5 bases). Trimming removed 7 bases at V and 10 bases at J, with 17 bases between. The CDR3 extends over 14 amino acids. Germline V gives CDR1 MNHEY, CDR2 SVGAGI.

The chain links TRBV29-1 to TRBJ2-7; 10 bases fit TRBD1. The V segment lost 6 bases and the J segment 3 bases; nucleotides outside the gene matches: 5. The CDR3 has 13 amino acids. Germline V gives CDR1 SQVTM, CDR2 ANQGSEA. CDR3 loop: CSVVGQGLYEQYF. In DNA, the CDR3 is TGCAGCGTAGTGGGACAGGGGCTCTACGAGCAGTACTTC.

The chain has TRBV28 and TRBJ2-3, with D maybe TRBD1 (5 bases). The V end lost 3 bases, the J end lost 6 bases, and 25 bases lay between the germline ends. Germline loops: CDR1 MDHEN, CDR2 SYDVKM. The CDR3 length is 18 residues. In DNA, the CDR3 is TGTGCCAGCAGTTTCGCCCTCCCTGACAGTACCTCCGGGGATACGCAGTATTTT. Translated, it gives CASSFALPDSTSGDTQYF.

This sequence joins TRBV6-5 and TRBJ1-1; D remains unclear. The V gene's germline CDR1 is MNHEY and CDR2 SVGAGI. The CDR3 is 13 residues long. Trimming left V 7 bases short and J 1 base short, with 10 bases between. The CDR3 loop is CASTRTKNTEAFF. CDR3 nucleotides: TGTGCCAGCACCCGAACAAAGAACACTGAAGCTTTCTTT.

The rearrangement joins TRBV19 to TRBJ1-5; D is unresolved. Looked up from germline, CDR1 is LNHDA and CDR2 is SQIVND (reference sequence). Trimming stripped 2 bases from V and 0 bases from J, with 8 bases between. The CDR3 has 15 amino acids. The CDR3 spells CASSIMTDSNQPQHF. The CDR3 nucleotides are TGTGCCAGTAGTATAATGACGGATAGCAATCAGCCCCAGCATTTT.

The genes are TRBV5-4 and TRBJ2-7; 13 positions agree with TRBD2. CDR3 length: 18 amino acids. After removal of 3 bases from V and 1 base from J, the junction contained 10 bases not matched to a gene. The germline gives CDR1 SGHNT, CDR2 YYREEE (reference sequence). DNA for the CDR3: TGTGCCAGCAGCTCGCATACTAGCGGGAGGGCCAAATCCTACGAGCAGTACTTC. It codes for CASSSHTSGRAKSYEQYF.

The rearrangement links TRBV14 to TRBJ1-1, with 7 bases matching TRBD1. The CDR3 is 14 residues long. Germline lookup yields CDR1 SGHDN and CDR2 FVKESK. V shed 2 bases, J shed 4 bases, and the junction held 4 bases outside the gene matches. CDR3 in amino acids: CASSQTTGRTEAFF. For the CDR3, the DNA is TGTGCCAGCAGCCAAACGACAGGGCGCACTGAAGCTTTCTTT.

This chain joins TRBV6-5 and TRBJ2-5, with 8 bases aligning to TRBD2. The J call may be incorrect, as the DNA end agrees better with TRBJ2-7. The germline V gene has CDR1 MNHEY and CDR2 SVGAGI. This CDR3 spans 15 amino acids. The CDR3 protein is CASSYSGSGTYEQYF. The DNA for the CDR3 is TGTGCCAGCAGTTACAGTGGTAGCGGGACCTACGAGCAGTACTTC.